This TCR beta chain was captured in a study of shared T cell receptors in the human thymus. Sequencing used immunoSEQ multiplex PCR; TCRdb keeps in-frame clones, though not all of them. The data show 55,000 to 80,000 clones, 90% to 95% seen once. CDR3 length equals 12 residues. Germline CDR1 is MNHNS and CDR2 is SASEGT. Trimming removed 6 bases at V and 10 bases at J, with 15 bases between. This clone was observed a single time. The chain couples TRBV6-1 to TRBJ1-1; a weak D match, TRBD1 (5 bases). The sequence came from a human donor. The sequenced material came from thymocytes. CDR3 sequence (DNA): TGTGCCAGCAGAACACCGGGACCCGGAGCTTTCTTT. Its protein is CASRTPGPGAFF.